This T cell receptor beta chain was captured by sequencing in a study of T-cell memory formation after mild COVID-19. Whole-study findings and limits: Pre-infection memory showed some responding clones, and this suggested that cross-reactive memory joined. Among clones contracting day 15 to 85, CD4/CD8 was balanced, whereas later expanders leaned CD4+.

With constant-segment primers, 5'RACE yielded cDNA libraries of TCR alpha and TCR beta that carried sample barcodes and UMIs. TCRdb called the 5' RACE reads again in MiXCR, with one record for every CDR3 protein. This sample has over 300,000 distinct CDR3 sequences, with less than 25% found just once. Trimming cost V 3 bases and J 0 bases; bases outside gene matches: 9. CDR3 length: 18 residues. Germline V gene sequence: CDR1 MNHNS, CDR2 SASEGT. This clonotype was seen only a few times. The antigen is unknown. This chain joins TRBV6-1 and TRBJ1-5; TRBD1 agrees at 9 bases. Sequencing was performed on PBMCs or a T cell subset sorted from them (not recorded which). The sequence came from a man between 18 and 35 years old who had mild COVID-19 (a few samples of this study predate the infection). Cell type and time point are not known. CDR3: CASSDGQGSPYSNQPQHF. CDR3 DNA sequence: TGTGCCAGCAGTGACGGACAGGGGTCTCCCTATAGCAATCAGCCCCAGCATTTT.